Ten or more counts support the clone carrying this T cell receptor (beta chain). Its specificity is unknown. Compared with germline, one end of the junction differs, possibly owing to a read error. This specimen comes from a study of CD8 T cells in ankylosing spondylitis. Germline V lookup: CDR1 SSHAT, CDR2 FNYEAQ (reference sequence). CDR3 length: 15 residues. Study-level results: A TCR beta motif made of fewer than 10 highly homologous variants seemed typical of ankylosing spondylitis blood.

TCRdb re-called the 5' RACE reads with MiXCR, one entry per CDR3 protein. The sample includes 100,000 to 150,000 distinct CDR3 sequences, under 20% seen only once; the top ten take 33%. This rearrangement joins TRBV7-7 to TRBJ2-3, with a possible D match to TRBD1 (6 bases). This TCR was sampled from a male donor with ankylosing spondylitis. Sequencing was done on a sample of blood, either unsorted or a sorted T cell fraction (not recorded which). The CDR3 DNA reads TGTGCTAGCAGCCGCAGAGGGGGAACGACAGATACGCAGTATTTT. It codes for CASSRRGGTTDTQYF.